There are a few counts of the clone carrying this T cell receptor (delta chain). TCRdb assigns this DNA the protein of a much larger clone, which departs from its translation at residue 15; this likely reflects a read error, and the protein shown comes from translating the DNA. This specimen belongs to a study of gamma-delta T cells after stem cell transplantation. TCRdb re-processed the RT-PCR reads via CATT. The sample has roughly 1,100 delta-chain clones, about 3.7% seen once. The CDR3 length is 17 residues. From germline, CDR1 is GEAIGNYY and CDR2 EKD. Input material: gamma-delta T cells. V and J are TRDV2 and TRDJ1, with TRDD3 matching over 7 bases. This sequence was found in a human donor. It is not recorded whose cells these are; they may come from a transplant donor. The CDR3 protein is CACDTLGITTGTDKPIF. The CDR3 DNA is TGTGCCTGTGACACTCTGGGGATAACAACGGGCACCGATAAACCCATCTTT.